This TCR beta chain appears in the sequencing data of a study of blood T cell repertoires in COVID-19. Data came from immunoSEQ multiplex PCR; TCRdb stores just in-frame clones and leaves some out. Of 300,000 to 500,000 clones listed, nearly 90% are singletons. Between the trimmed V and J ends, which lost 2 bases and 9 bases, there was a span of 15 bases. The CDR3 loop spans 15 amino acids. The germline V gene encodes CDR1 SGHTS and CDR2 YDEGEE. The sample taken for sequencing was PBMCs or T cells enriched from blood (not recorded which). The J gene is TRBJ1-6, the V gene TRBV5-8; D unresolved. The sequence was obtained from a woman between 40 and 55 years old with acute COVID-19. CDR3 amino acids: CASSFGPAGSSPLHF. CDR3 in DNA: TGTGCCAGCAGCTTTGGGCCAGCCGGGAGTTCACCCCTCCACTTT.